This T cell receptor (beta chain) was sequenced during a study of T cells in localized non-small cell lung cancer. Germline loops: CDR1 SGDLS, CDR2 YYNGEE. The ends lost 3 bases at V and 7 bases at J; junction bases unmatched: 14. The CDR3 is 19 amino acids. Broader study findings: Adjacent lung had a median about 55 of the 100 largest tumor clones. A higher density of T cells in blood coincided with extended overall survival.

This table comes from immunoSEQ multiplex PCR, and its TCRdb copy is limited to in-frame clones, with some not included. The sample lists under 3,000 clones; approximately 39% were seen once. There are a few counts of this clone. Its antigen remains unidentified. The gene calls are TRBV9 and TRBJ2-2; 14 bases are shared with TRBD2. The material sequenced was lung tumor tissue, taken before any cancer treatment. The receptor was isolated from a male donor at least 60 years old with stage I squamous cell lung carcinoma. DNA for the CDR3: TGTGCCAGCAGCGGGGGAACGGGACTAGCGGGAGACTTTGGCGGGGAGCTGTTTTTT. Translated: CASSGGTGLAGDFGGELFF.